These 11 T cell receptor beta chains came from one sample sequenced in a study of blood T cell repertoires in COVID-19. The table came from immunoSEQ multiplex PCR; TCRdb's copy has only in-frame clones and leaves some out. In the table there are some 100,000 clones, about 85% of which are singletons. What was sequenced was peripheral blood. Receptors were obtained from a man older than 75 with active or convalescent COVID-19.

This clone was counted a single time. The chain recombines TRBV5-4 with TRBJ2-3, with 14 bases lining up with TRBD2. CDR1 and CDR2 from the germline V gene are SGHNT and YYREEE (reference sequence). The CDR3 is made up of 16 amino acids. V shed 3 bases, J shed 1 base, and the junction held 1 base outside the gene matches. The CDR3, as DNA: TGTGCCAGCAGCTGGGGACTAGCGGGGGGCACAGATACGCAGTATTTT. Residues: CASSWGLAGGTDTQYF.

The rearrangement uses TRBV3-1 (or the pseudogene TRBV3-2) and TRBJ1-1, with a tentative D call TRBD1 (5 bases). The CDR3 is 14 amino acids. The ends were cut back, 2 bases at V and 0 bases at J, with 7 bases in the middle. The germline gives CDR1 LGHDT, CDR2 YNNKEL (reference sequence). CDR3: CASSQRGLNTEAFF. As DNA, the CDR3 is TGTGCCAGCAGCCAAAGGGGCCTGAACACTGAAGCTTTCTTT.

The gene calls are TRBV10-1 and TRBJ2-3; 9 bases fit TRBD2. V dropped 5 bases and J dropped 2; count of bases not matched to a gene: 5. Germline CDR1 and CDR2: WNHNN and SYGVQD (reference sequence). CDR3 size: 15 residues. This chain's CDR3 is CASSLAGDLTDTQYF. The CDR3 DNA follows: TGCGCCAGCAGTTTAGCGGGGGACCTCACAGATACGCAGTATTTT.

This chain connects TRBV20-1 to TRBJ2-5, with a weak D call TRBD1 (5 bases). The ends were cut back, 6 bases at V and 5 bases at J, with 10 bases in the middle. The germline V gene has CDR1 DFQATT and CDR2 SNEGSKA (reference sequence). This CDR3 has 11 residues. For the CDR3, the DNA is TGCAGTGCCCACTGGGGCGAGACCCAGTACTTC. Its protein product is CSAHWGETQYF.

This clone was seen a single time. The chain recombines TRBV25-1 with TRBJ2-7; maybe TRBD1 (7 bases). The CDR3 is 16 amino acids. Germline V gene lookup returns CDR1 MGHDK and CDR2 SYGVNS. The germline V and J ends were trimmed by 2 bases and 6 bases, with 20 bases remaining between them. CDR3 sequence (DNA): TGTGCCAGCAGTGAAGTTTCTTCGCGCGGGACAGCCGAGCAGTACTTC. The encoded protein is CASSEVSSRGTAEQYF.

The chain recombines TRBV9 with TRBJ2-5, with D perhaps matching TRBD1 (6 bases). This CDR3 comprises 15 residues. V shed 5 bases and J shed 2 bases, with 16 bases lying between them. The V gene's germline CDR1 is SGDLS and CDR2 YYNGEE. The CDR3 is CASSQRGHQQETQYF. CDR3 bases: TGTGCCAGCAGTCAACGGGGACATCAACAAGAGACCCAGTACTTC. The complete variable domain, with remaining parts taken from reference TRBV9 and TRBJ2-5, reads DSGVTQTPKHLITATGQRVTLRCSPRSGDLSVYWYQQSLDQGLQFLIQYYNGEERAKGNILERFSAQQFPDLHSELNLSSLELGDSALYFCASSQRGHQQETQYFGPGTRLLVL.

The chain employs TRBV6-2 or TRBV6-3 and TRBJ2-4; weak D call: TRBD1 (6 bases). V was pared by 2 bases and J by 2 bases, with 22 bases between. This CDR3 comprises 19 residues. Germline V gene lookup returns CDR1 MNHEY and CDR2 SVGEGT. The CDR3: CASSYARGHPGGSKNIQYF. The CDR3 coding sequence is TGTGCCAGCAGTTACGCCAGGGGACACCCCGGCGGGTCCAAAAACATTCAGTACTTC.

The V and J genes are TRBV27 and TRBJ2-2, with 7 bases lining up with TRBD2. Germline values: CDR1 MNHEY, CDR2 SMNVEV (reference sequence). V was pared by 5 bases and J by 6 bases, with 9 bases of the junction left unmatched. The CDR3 extends over 15 amino acids. The chain's CDR3 is CASSPPLGGSGELFF. CDR3 DNA sequence: TGTGCCAGCAGTCCCCCACTGGGAGGGTCCGGGGAGCTGTTTTTT.

The chain has TRBV9 and TRBJ2-5; 8 bases align to TRBD2. From germline, CDR1 is SGDLS and CDR2 YYNGEE. Losses at the gene ends were 4 bases for V and 1 base for J; bases not matched to a gene: 6. This CDR3 has 15 amino acids. CDR3 nucleotides: TGTGCCAGCAGCACCCCGGGGGGGGCCCAAGAGACCCAGTACTTC. Residues: CASSTPGGAQETQYF. Looking up the rest from reference TRBV9 and TRBJ2-5 gives the full variable domain: DSGVTQTPKHLITATGQRVTLRCSPRSGDLSVYWYQQSLDQGLQFLIQYYNGEERAKGNILERFSAQQFPDLHSELNLSSLELGDSALYFCASSTPGGAQETQYFGPGTRLLVL.

The CDR3, as DNA: TGTGCCATCAGTGAGCGGGGGGAAAAACTGTTTTTT. Amino acids: CAISERGEKLFF. The V gene is TRBV10-3, the J gene TRBJ1-4; D perhaps matches TRBD1 (5 bases). The germline V and J ends were trimmed by 2 bases and 8 bases, with 6 bases remaining between them. The germline CDR1 and CDR2 sequences are ENHRY and SYGVKD. CDR3 length equals 12 residues.

This sequence joins TRBV2 and TRBJ2-7; 9 nucleotides match TRBD1. CDR3 length equals 15 residues. Germline CDR1 and CDR2: SNHLY and FYNNEI. With 4 bases clipped from V and 3 bases from J, the junction kept 7 bases outside the gene matches. The CDR3 spells CASSGGGTGLYEQYF. CDR3 DNA sequence: TGTGCCAGCAGTGGGGGCGGGACAGGGCTCTACGAGCAGTACTTC.